This T cell receptor beta chain was recovered during a study of blood T cell repertoires in COVID-19 (TCRdb year 2020). Regarding the research as a whole: The collaborator samples originated in the United States, Italy and Spain and spanned the acute and convalescent phases of COVID-19. The material from the prospective study consisted of cDNA or gDNA derived from T cells, B-cell-depleted T cells, or PBMCs. Subjects who had been exposed to COVID-19, were actively infected with it, or had recovered from it provided the deeply sampled blood TCRbeta repertoires that made up the dataset. A freely available public database, intended as a resource for researchers studying the immune response to SARS-CoV-2, is where the repertoires were released. The samples were drawn from the first 160 participants of the ongoing ImmuneRACE study and from 950 to 1,500 subjects provided by 6 global collaborators. The sample metadata nearly always contained a de-identified subject ID, COVID-19 status, age in years and sex. Where available, HLA class I and class II types were obtained from metadata supplied by the sample provider rather than from assay-based typing.

Here is what the overall study found, with its caveats: The quantity of clinical and demographic metadata differed by source and by participant and was supplied without curation.

Remarks on this clone: Its target antigen remains unknown. Nothing much larger sits one base from this clone, and base qualities are not available.

Enrolling through a virtual design, the prospective study's participants ranged in age from roughly 18 to 89 years and lived across about two dozen United States geographic areas. Cohort assignment in the prospective study relied on participant-reported clinical history from a screening survey and a study questionnaire. For ImmuneRACE Cohort 3, a participant was defined as recovered based on two consecutive negative NP/OP PCR tests, clearance by a healthcare professional, or resolution of symptoms. In the prospective study, whole blood, serum and a nasopharyngeal or oropharyngeal swab were collected from each participant by mobile phlebotomists. Additional blood draws and questionnaires over an approximately two-month period could optionally be provided by prospective study participants. Blood samples from the prospective study were shipped frozen or at room temperature prior to DNA extraction.

Deletion took 5 bases off V and 5 bases off J, with a span of 9 bases between the germline ends. The germline V gene yields SGHVS for CDR1 and FNYEAQ for CDR2. The CDR3 runs 12 amino acids, cysteine and phenylalanine included. Just the 36-base CDR3 DNA is kept, in frame starting at base 1. TCRbeta CDR3 regions were amplified from genomic DNA by means of the immunoSEQ Assay, a bias-controlled multiplex PCR. Processing in the source paper ran as follows. Within the assay, amplification of reference gene primers was used to estimate how many nucleated cells each sample contained. Sequence reads were collapsed and filtered to measure the absolute abundance of every unique TCRbeta CDR3 rearrangement. For each sample, productive Simpson clonality was calculated by taking the square root of Simpson's diversity index across productive rearrangements. Entries here come from immuneACCESS through TCRdb and include only in-frame sequences with V and J called. Some clones fail to appear in such tables; in the studies checked, an unresolved V gene covers under half of the shortfall, and the cause of the remainder is unknown. V and J calls and clone size are given by that table; D and trimming were obtained from the DNA. This sample is represented by a few hundred thousand clones; 80% to 95% of them were singletons. The biggest ten clones account for 0.6% to 0.7% of the sample.

The chain employs TRBV7-6 and TRBJ2-5, with no confidently assigned D gene. The TCR was taken from a young man who had recovered from COVID-19. What was sequenced was PBMCs or T cells enriched from blood (not recorded which). The DNA sequence reads TGTGCCAGCAGCCCCAACAAGGAGACCCAGTACTTC. Its protein reads: CASSPNKETQYF. Reference TRBV7-6 and TRBJ2-5 genes cover what lies past the CDR3, so the full variable domain is GAGVSQSPRYKVTKRGQDVALRCDPISGHVSLYWYRQALGQGPEFLTYFNYEAQQDKSGLPNDRFSAERPEGSISTLTIQRTEQRDSAMYRCASSPNKETQYFGPGTRLLVL.